The clone carrying this T cell receptor (beta chain) appeared a few times. Its target is unknown. CDR3 length equals 17 residues. Germline CDR1 is MNHNS and CDR2 is SASEGT. V shed 2 bases and J shed 4 bases, with 17 bases lying between them. This entry is derived from a study of T cells in Graves' hyperthyroidism and ophthalmopathy. Study results and limitations: From stable hyperthyroidism, ophthalmopathy was separated by a 13 V-J model.

TCR beta CDR3 region amplification was performed from RNA transcripts. First-round RT-PCR of the TCR CDR3 relied on the HTBI primer set. TCRdb used MiXCR to reprocess the multiplex PCR reads, holding one entry per CDR3 protein. The table has roughly 400,000 distinct CDR3 sequences, about 14% seen once. Sequencing was done on a sample of blood. The sequence was collected from a man between 50 and 59 years old with Graves' ophthalmopathy. The V and J genes are TRBV6-1 and TRBJ1-4; D is ambiguous. DNA of the CDR3: TGTGCCAGCAGTGAATTTGCCAGTTTAATTCGTAATGAAAAACTGTTTTTT. It codes for CASSEFASLIRNEKLFF.